This T cell receptor (beta chain) stems from a study of blood T cell repertoires in COVID-19. This table comes from immunoSEQ multiplex PCR, and its TCRdb copy is limited to in-frame clones, with some not included. The data hold 300,000 or so clones, with 65% to 90% observed a single time. The CDR3 is 15 amino acids. The V end lost 3 bases, the J end lost 2 bases, and 14 bases lay between the germline ends. Germline assignment: CDR1 LGHDT and CDR2 YNNKEL (reference sequence). This chain uses TRBV3-1 (or the pseudogene TRBV3-2) with TRBJ2-7, with D possibly being TRBD1 (6 bases). Sequencing was performed on PBMCs or T cells enriched from blood (not recorded which). The TCR comes from a woman aged 40 to 50 with acute COVID-19. The CDR3 loop is CASSQDLGGTYEQYF. Here the CDR3 DNA reads TGTGCCAGCAGCCAGGACCTAGGGGGAACCTACGAGCAGTACTTC.